This note documents a single T cell receptor (beta chain) sequence. This record comes from a study of blood T cell repertoires in COVID-19. At the level of the study: PBMCs, B-cell-depleted T cells, or T cells were the source of the cDNA or gDNA that made up the material.

The junction had 3 bases not matched to a gene; V was cut back by 4 bases and J by 0 bases. CDR1 SGHRS and CDR2 YFSETQ come from the germline V gene. The CDR3 consists of 14 residues. Profiled with immunoSEQ multiplex PCR; TCRdb holds only in-frame clones, not every one. The sample shows around 260,000 clones, roughly 80% of them seen only once. This TCR came from a woman aged 45-60 years who had recovered from COVID-19. The J gene is TRBJ1-2, the V gene TRBV5-1; TRBD1 aligns across 7 bases. Sequencing was performed on peripheral blood. The CDR3 protein is CASSRDSPNYGYTF. In DNA, the CDR3 is TGCGCCAGCAGCAGGGACAGCCCTAACTATGGCTACACCTTC.